The 12 T cell receptor beta chains below all came from one sample that was sequenced in a study of shared clonotypes between healthy human individuals (dated by TCRdb to 2018 to 2020). The method behind the library was the immunoSEQ multiplex PCR assay. In TCRdb, the immuneACCESS table is reduced to in-frame sequences with V and J assigned. These tables do not hold every clone; where another copy was compared, an unresolved V gene accounts for under half, and the others remain unexplained. This sample has a few million clones in its table, and approximately 90% of those were observed once. The leading ten clones occupy roughly 0.13% of the sample. The sequencing input was naive CD4+ T cells sorted from blood. In light of the paper, this sample's cell subset or site label describes: CD45RA+ positively selected. Receptors were obtained from a young man in good health.

This chain connects TRBV16 to TRBJ1-1; the D gene is possibly TRBD1 (5 bases). This CDR3 has 15 amino acids. Germline assignment: CDR1 KGHSY and CDR2 FQNENV. The V end was cut by 3 bases, the J end by 3 bases, with 14 bases between. CDR3 residues: CASSQNGAGDTEAFF. As DNA, the CDR3 is TGTGCCAGCAGCCAGAACGGGGCCGGGGACACTGAAGCTTTCTTT.

This clone was seen a handful of times. The identical CDR3 is also encoded by other nucleotide sequences in the sample. V is TRBV2 and J is TRBJ2-6; D uncertain. In germline, CDR1 is SNHLY, CDR2 FYNNEI. This CDR3 spans 13 amino acids. Trimming cost V 3 bases and J 3 bases, with 3 bases left between them. CDR3 DNA sequence: TGTGCCAGCAGTGAGAGTGGGGCCAACGTCCTGACTTTC. It yields the protein CASSESGANVLTF.

The sample holds one count of this clone. The gene calls are TRBV28 and TRBJ1-4; 8 nucleotides match TRBD1. J was trimmed by 8 bases and V by 4 bases; bases with no gene match: 9. The germline gives CDR1 MDHEN, CDR2 SYDVKM. There are 15 residues in the CDR3. CDR3 bases: TGTGCCAGCAGTTCCCCGGACAGGGTCGAAGAAAAACTGTTTTTT. It encodes CASSSPDRVEEKLFF.

The chain has TRBV6-1 and TRBJ1-2, with D unclear. Germline V gene sequence: CDR1 MNHNS, CDR2 SASEGT. Trimming cost V 5 bases and J 4 bases, with 11 bases left between them. The CDR3 is 13 amino acids. The CDR3 DNA is TGTGCCAGCAGTTTTGACGGCCCCTATGGCTACACCTTC. It translates to CASSFDGPYGYTF.

The V and J genes are TRBV7-3 and TRBJ2-3, with TRBD2 matching over 7 bases. The germline V gene has CDR1 SGHTA and CDR2 FQGTGA. This CDR3 has 16 amino acids. Trimming cost V 2 bases and J 3 bases; bases outside gene matches: 8. For the CDR3, the DNA is TGTGCCAGCAGCTTAGATCCCGGACTAGGAACAGATACGCAGTATTTT. Its translation is CASSLDPGLGTDTQYF.

The genes are TRBV7-2 and TRBJ2-3; the match to TRBD2 covers 9 bases. The J segment lost 1 base and the V segment lost 5 bases, leaving 4 bases of the junction unmatched. This CDR3 contains 15 residues. CDR1 is SGHTA, CDR2 FQGNSA, per germline. The CDR3 loop is CASSGSGSRTDTQYF. As DNA, the CDR3 is TGTGCCAGCAGCGGTAGCGGGAGTCGCACAGATACGCAGTATTTT. Supplemented by reference TRBV7-2 and TRBJ2-3, the full variable domain reads GAGVSQSPSNKVTEKGKDVELRCDPISGHTALYWYRQSLGQGLEFLIYFQGNSAPDKSGLPSDRFSAERTGGSVSTLTIQRTQQEDSAVYLCASSGSGSRTDTQYFGPGTRLTVL.

The chain uses TRBV5-1 and TRBJ1-1, with TRBD1 matching 7 bases. In germline, CDR1 is SGHRS, CDR2 YFSETQ. With V trimmed by 6 bases and J by 5 bases, 1 base remained unmatched. The CDR3 is 11 amino acids. CDR3 amino acids: CASKDRTEAFF. CDR3 sequence (DNA): TGCGCCAGCAAGGACAGGACTGAAGCTTTCTTT.

The chain uses TRBV7-2 and TRBJ2-1; 8 bases map to TRBD1. The CDR3 is 15 amino acids. The J segment lost 8 bases and the V segment lost 5 bases, leaving 11 bases of the junction unmatched. Germline loops: CDR1 SGHTA, CDR2 FQGNSA. The DNA for the CDR3 is TGTGCCAGCAGCGTAATAAACCAGGGGGCCTATGAGCAGTTCTTC. This encodes CASSVINQGAYEQFF. The complete variable domain, with remaining parts taken from reference TRBV7-2 and TRBJ2-1, reads GAGVSQSPSNKVTEKGKDVELRCDPISGHTALYWYRQSLGQGLEFLIYFQGNSAPDKSGLPSDRFSAERTGGSVSTLTIQRTQQEDSAVYLCASSVINQGAYEQFFGPGTRLTVL.

V usage is TRBV6-1 and J usage is TRBJ2-2; 7 bases agree with TRBD1. CDR1 is MNHNS, CDR2 SASEGT, per germline. The CDR3 sequence is 14 residues long. With V trimmed by 5 bases and J by 7 bases, 7 bases remained unmatched. In DNA form, the CDR3 reads TGTGCCAGCAGTCGACAGGGTAAAGTCGGGGAGCTGTTTTTT. The encoded protein is CASSRQGKVGELFF.

This clone was recorded only once. This chain connects TRBV5-4 to TRBJ2-7; 7 nucleotides match TRBD1. Trimming at V came to 0 bases and at J to 6 bases, leaving 6 bases not matched to a gene. The CDR3 contains 14 residues. Germline V gives CDR1 SGHNT, CDR2 YYREEE (reference sequence). The chain's CDR3 is CASSLGDRRVEQYF. CDR3 nucleotides: TGTGCCAGCAGCTTGGGGGACAGACGAGTCGAGCAGTACTTC.

This chain joins TRBV5-5 and TRBJ1-1; 9 nucleotides match TRBD1. The CDR3 is 15 amino acids. Trimming took 5 bases from V and 3 from J; bases not matched to a gene: 8. The germline gives CDR1 SGHKS, CDR2 YYEKEE (reference sequence). The CDR3 DNA follows: TGTGCCAGCAGTTTTACCGGGACAGGGTACACTGAAGCTTTCTTT. Its translation: CASSFTGTGYTEAFF.

This clone was seen only once. This CDR3 is also generated by other DNA sequences in the sample. V usage is TRBV30 and J usage is TRBJ1-6; a possible D gene is TRBD1 (5 bases). The CDR3 extends over 13 amino acids. V was clipped by 2 bases and J by 6 bases, with 8 bases between them. CDR1 GTSNPN and CDR2 SVGIG come from the germline V gene (reference sequence). The DNA of the CDR3 is TGTGCCTGGAGTACCGGGGGTAATTCACCCCTCCACTTT. Protein sequence: CAWSTGGNSPLHF.